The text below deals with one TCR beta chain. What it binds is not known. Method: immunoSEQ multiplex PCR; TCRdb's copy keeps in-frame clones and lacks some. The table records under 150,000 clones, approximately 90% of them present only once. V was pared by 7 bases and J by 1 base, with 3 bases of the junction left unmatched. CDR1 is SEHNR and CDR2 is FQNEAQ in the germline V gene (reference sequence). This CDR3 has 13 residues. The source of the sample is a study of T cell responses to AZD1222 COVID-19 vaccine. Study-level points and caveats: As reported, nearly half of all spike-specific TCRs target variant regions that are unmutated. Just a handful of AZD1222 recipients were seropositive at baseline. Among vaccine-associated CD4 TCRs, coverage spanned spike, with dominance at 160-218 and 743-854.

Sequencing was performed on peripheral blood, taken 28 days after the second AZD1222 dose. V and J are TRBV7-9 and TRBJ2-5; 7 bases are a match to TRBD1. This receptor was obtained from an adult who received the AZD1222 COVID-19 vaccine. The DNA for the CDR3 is TGTGCCAGCAAGGGGGCCCTCCAAGAGACCCAGTACTTC. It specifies CASKGALQETQYF. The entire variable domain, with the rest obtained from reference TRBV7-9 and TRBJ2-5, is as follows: DTGVSQNPRHKITKRGQNVTFRCDPISEHNRLYWYRQTLGQGPEFLTYFQNEAQLEKSRLLSDRFSAERPKGSFSTLEIQRTEQGDSAMYLCASKGALQETQYFGPGTRLLVL.